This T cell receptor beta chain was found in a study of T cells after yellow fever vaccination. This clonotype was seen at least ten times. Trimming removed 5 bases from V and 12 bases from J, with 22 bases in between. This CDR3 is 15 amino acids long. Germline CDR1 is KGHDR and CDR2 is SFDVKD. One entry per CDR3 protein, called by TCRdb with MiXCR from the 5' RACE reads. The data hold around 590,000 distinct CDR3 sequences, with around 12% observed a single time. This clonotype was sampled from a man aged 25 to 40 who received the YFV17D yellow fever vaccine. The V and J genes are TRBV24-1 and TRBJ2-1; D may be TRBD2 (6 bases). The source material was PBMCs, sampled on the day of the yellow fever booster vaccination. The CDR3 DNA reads TGTGCCACCAGTGCGGGGAGGCCCCGTAGGGTTGGGCAGTTCTTC. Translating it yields CATSAGRPRRVGQFF.